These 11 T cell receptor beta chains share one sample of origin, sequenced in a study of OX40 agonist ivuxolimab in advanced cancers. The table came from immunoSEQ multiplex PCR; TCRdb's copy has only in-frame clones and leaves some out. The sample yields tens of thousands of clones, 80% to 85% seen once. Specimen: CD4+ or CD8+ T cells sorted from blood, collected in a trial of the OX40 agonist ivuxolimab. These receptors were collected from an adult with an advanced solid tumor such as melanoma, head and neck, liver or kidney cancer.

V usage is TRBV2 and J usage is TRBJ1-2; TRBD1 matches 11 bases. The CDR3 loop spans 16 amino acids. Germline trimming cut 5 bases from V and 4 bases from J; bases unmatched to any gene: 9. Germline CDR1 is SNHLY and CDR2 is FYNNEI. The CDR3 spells CASSSEGGQGGYGYTF. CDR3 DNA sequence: TGTGCCAGCAGTTCAGAAGGGGGACAGGGGGGCTATGGCTACACCTTC.

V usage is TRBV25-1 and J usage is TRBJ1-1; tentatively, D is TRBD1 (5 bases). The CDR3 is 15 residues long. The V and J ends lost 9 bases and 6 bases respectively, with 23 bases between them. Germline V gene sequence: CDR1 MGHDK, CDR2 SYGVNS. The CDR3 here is CASGGRGDPDPEAFF. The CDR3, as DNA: TGTGCCAGTGGGGGGAGGGGTGATCCCGACCCTGAAGCTTTCTTT.

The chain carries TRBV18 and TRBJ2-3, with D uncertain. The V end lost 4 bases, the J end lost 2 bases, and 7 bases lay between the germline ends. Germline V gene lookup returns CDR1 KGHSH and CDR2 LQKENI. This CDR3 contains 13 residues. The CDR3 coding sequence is TGTGCCAGCTCACAAACCTCCACAGATACGCAGTATTTT. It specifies CASSQTSTDTQYF.

CDR3 in DNA: TGTGCCAGTCAGGACAGGGGTTATGGCTACACCTTC. Translated, it gives CASQDRGYGYTF. The V and J genes are TRBV19 and TRBJ1-2; 9 nucleotides match TRBD1. CDR1 and CDR2 (germline): LNHDA, SQIVND (reference sequence). J gave up 5 bases and V 8 bases, and 3 bases lay outside the gene matches. This CDR3 region has 12 residues.

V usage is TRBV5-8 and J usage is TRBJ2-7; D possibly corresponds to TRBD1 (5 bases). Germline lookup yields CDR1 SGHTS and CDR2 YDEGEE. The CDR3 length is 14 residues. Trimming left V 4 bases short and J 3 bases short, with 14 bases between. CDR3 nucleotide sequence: TGTGCCAGCAGCCCAGGGAATCGCGACTACGAGCAGTACTTC. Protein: CASSPGNRDYEQYF.

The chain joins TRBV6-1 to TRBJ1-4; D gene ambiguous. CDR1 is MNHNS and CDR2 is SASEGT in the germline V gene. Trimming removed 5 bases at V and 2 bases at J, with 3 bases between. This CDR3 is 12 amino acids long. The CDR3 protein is CASSRTNEKLFF. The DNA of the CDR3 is TGTGCCAGCAGTCGGACTAATGAAAAACTGTTTTTT.

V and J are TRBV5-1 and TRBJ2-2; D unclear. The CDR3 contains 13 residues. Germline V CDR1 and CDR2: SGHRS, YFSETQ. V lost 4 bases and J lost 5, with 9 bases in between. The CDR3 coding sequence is TGCGCCAGCAGCGCGACCGTTACCGGGGAGCTGTTTTTT. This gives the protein CASSATVTGELFF. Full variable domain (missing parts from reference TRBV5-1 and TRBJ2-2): KAGVTQTPRYLIKTRGQQVTLSCSPISGHRSVSWYQQTPGQGLQFLFEYFSETQRNKGNFPGRFSGRQFSNSRSEMNVSTLELGDSALYLCASSATVTGELFFGEGSRLTVL.

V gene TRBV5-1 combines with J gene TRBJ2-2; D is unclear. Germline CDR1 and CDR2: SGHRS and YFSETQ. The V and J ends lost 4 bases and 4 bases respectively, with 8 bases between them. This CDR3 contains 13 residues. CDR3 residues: CASSTDPTGELFF. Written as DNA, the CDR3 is TGCGCCAGCAGCACTGACCCCACCGGGGAGCTGTTTTTT.

In DNA, the CDR3 is TGTGCCAGCAGCCATGGGACTAGCGTACGCACAGATACGCAGTATTTT. The encoded protein is CASSHGTSVRTDTQYF. The chain combines TRBV4-2 with TRBJ2-3; the match to TRBD2 covers 10 bases. Trimming removed 3 bases from V and 1 base from J; junction bases left unmatched: 4. Germline-derived CDR1 and CDR2 are LGHNA and YNFKEQ. The CDR3 consists of 16 residues.

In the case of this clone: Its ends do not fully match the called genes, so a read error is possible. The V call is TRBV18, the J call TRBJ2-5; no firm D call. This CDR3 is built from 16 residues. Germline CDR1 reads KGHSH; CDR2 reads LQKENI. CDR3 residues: CASSPQIDLLGWTQYF. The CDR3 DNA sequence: TGTGCCAGCTCCCCACAGATCGACCTCCTAGGTTGGACCCAGTACTTC.

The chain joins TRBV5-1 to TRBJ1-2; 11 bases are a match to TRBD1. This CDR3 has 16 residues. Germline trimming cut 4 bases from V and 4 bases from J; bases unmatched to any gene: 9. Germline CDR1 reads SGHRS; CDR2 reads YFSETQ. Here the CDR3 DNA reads TGCGCCAGCAGCCCAGGACAGGGGGCGATAATCTATGGCTACACCTTC. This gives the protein CASSPGQGAIIYGYTF.